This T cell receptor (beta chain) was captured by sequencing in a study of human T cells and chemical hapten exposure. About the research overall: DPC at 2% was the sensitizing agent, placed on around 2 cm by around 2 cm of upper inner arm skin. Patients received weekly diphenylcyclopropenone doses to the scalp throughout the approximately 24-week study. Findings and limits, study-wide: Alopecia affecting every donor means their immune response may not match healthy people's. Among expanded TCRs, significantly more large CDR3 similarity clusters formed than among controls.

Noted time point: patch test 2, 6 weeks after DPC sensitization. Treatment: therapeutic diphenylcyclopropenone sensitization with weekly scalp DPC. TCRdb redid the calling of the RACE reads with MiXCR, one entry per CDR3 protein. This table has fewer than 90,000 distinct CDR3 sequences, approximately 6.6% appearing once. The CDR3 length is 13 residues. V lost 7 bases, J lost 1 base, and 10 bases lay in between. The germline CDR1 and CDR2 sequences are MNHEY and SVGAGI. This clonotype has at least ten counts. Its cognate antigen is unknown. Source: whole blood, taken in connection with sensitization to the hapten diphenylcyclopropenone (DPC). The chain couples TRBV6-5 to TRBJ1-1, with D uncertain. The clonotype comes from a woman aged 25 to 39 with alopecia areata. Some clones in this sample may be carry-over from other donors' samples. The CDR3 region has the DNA TGTGCCAGCAAGGGCCCCCAGAACACTGAAGCTTTCTTT. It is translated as CASKGPQNTEAFF.